These 14 T cell receptor beta chains originate from one sample sequenced in a study of CD8 T cells in Susac syndrome. RNA was extracted with the RNeasy kit, and a quantity of roughly 0.45 to 1 ug was reverse transcribed using random hexamers. TCRdb independently ran MiXCR on the immunoSEQ multiplex PCR reads; one entry per CDR3 protein. This table has approximately 160,000 distinct CDR3 sequences, roughly 95% appearing once. The sequenced sample was CD4+ T cells from PBMCs. These receptor sequences come from a human donor with Susac syndrome.

This CDR3 reads CASSVGTGIFNYGYTF. Written as DNA, the CDR3 is TGTGCCAGCAGCGTAGGAACAGGAATCTTTAACTATGGCTACACCTTC. The rearrangement uses TRBV9 and TRBJ1-2; tentative D call: TRBD1 (5 bases). The CDR3 consists of 16 residues. V lost 0 bases to trimming and J lost 1 base, with 13 bases between them. The germline V gene encodes CDR1 SGDLS and CDR2 YYNGEE.

The chain employs TRBV19 and TRBJ2-3; D remains unclear. The germline V gene has CDR1 LNHDA and CDR2 SQIVND (reference sequence). The length of the CDR3 is 13 residues. V lost 4 bases to trimming and J lost 4 bases, with 9 bases between them. CDR3 coding DNA: TGTGCCAGTAGTACAGGAGACGCAGATACGCAGTATTTT. The encoded protein is CASSTGDADTQYF.

The gene calls are TRBV7-3 and TRBJ2-3, with D possibly matching TRBD2 (7 bases). Germline lookup yields CDR1 SGHTA and CDR2 FQGTGA. Deletions cut 8 bases from V and 4 bases from J, with 16 bases between. This CDR3 is built from 14 residues. The CDR3: CASGLGGGPDTQYF. For the CDR3, the DNA is TGTGCCAGCGGCCTAGGCGGGGGCCCAGATACGCAGTATTTT.

This sequence joins TRBV10-3 and TRBJ1-2, with 7 bases aligning to TRBD1. The germline CDR1 and CDR2 sequences are ENHRY and SYGVKD. This CDR3 has 14 amino acids. The trim removed 7 bases at V and 3 bases at J, leaving 8 bases unmatched. CDR3 protein: CAITPRQGDYGYTF. The CDR3, as DNA: TGTGCCATCACTCCCCGACAGGGAGACTATGGCTACACCTTC.

Only one count was recorded for this clonotype. The chain links TRBV29-1 to TRBJ2-1; a weak D match, TRBD2 (6 bases). The CDR3 contains 14 residues. From germline, CDR1 is SQVTM and CDR2 ANQGSEA. Trimming removed 4 bases from V and 3 bases from J, with 13 bases in between. The CDR3, as DNA: TGCAGCGTTGGAGGGGCCGGGGGCTACAATGAGCAGTTCTTC. This codes for CSVGGAGGYNEQFF.

This chain links TRBV11-2 with TRBJ1-4; D ambiguous. The CDR3 has 14 residues. Germline assignment: CDR1 SGHAT and CDR2 FQNNGV. Trimming pared 3 bases from V and 8 bases from J, leaving 13 bases between. This CDR3 is CASSLGQVGEKLFF. In nucleotides, the CDR3 is TGTGCCAGCAGCTTGGGCCAAGTAGGAGAAAAACTGTTTTTT.

The chain employs TRBV4-3 and TRBJ2-3; the match to TRBD2 covers 9 bases. The V and J ends lost 7 bases and 4 bases, in that order; junction bases with no gene match: 9. Germline V gene data show CDR1 as LGHNA and CDR2 as YSLEER. The CDR3 length is 15 residues. For the CDR3, the DNA is TGCGCCAGCACCCGGGGTAGCGGGGGTGCAGATACGCAGTATTTT. This encodes CASTRGSGGADTQYF.

The chain employs TRBV7-2 and TRBJ2-1; D may be TRBD1 (5 bases). V was shortened by 0 bases and J by 8 bases, with 14 bases between the two germline ends. The length of the CDR3 is 15 residues. The germline CDR1 and CDR2 sequences are SGHTA and FQGNSA. Here the CDR3 DNA reads TGTGCCAGCAGCTTAGCGTCGGACCCAGGGTATGAGCAGTTCTTC. Translation: CASSLASDPGYEQFF.

The genes are TRBV30 and TRBJ1-2; D gene uncertain. V was cut by 2 bases and J by 2 bases, with 15 bases left in between. The germline gives CDR1 GTSNPN, CDR2 SVGIG (reference sequence). The CDR3 consists of 15 residues. CDR3: CAWSSIRRTNYGYTF. The CDR3 DNA sequence: TGTGCCTGGAGTTCAATCAGGCGAACGAACTATGGCTACACCTTC.

The V and J genes are TRBV7-2 and TRBJ1-5; TRBD1 might be the D (5 bases). In germline, CDR1 is SGHTA, CDR2 FQGNSA. CDR3 length: 15 residues. The germline V and J ends were trimmed by 1 base and 7 bases, with 14 bases remaining between them. The CDR3 DNA sequence: TGTGCCAGCAGCTTAGGATCCGGGTGGGGCCAGCCCCAGCATTTT. This codes for CASSLGSGWGQPQHF.

The chain has TRBV10-3 and TRBJ2-7, with 11 bases matching TRBD1. The ends lost 4 bases at V and 3 bases at J; junction bases unmatched: 5. From germline, CDR1 is ENHRY and CDR2 SYGVKD. There are 15 residues in the CDR3. For the CDR3, the DNA is TGTGCCATCAGTGGAGGGACAGGGGGGTACTACGAGCAGTACTTC. Translated: CAISGGTGGYYEQYF.

The J gene is TRBJ1-1, the V gene TRBV19; perhaps TRBD1 as D (5 bases). The CDR3 spans 14 residues. V was pared by 6 bases and J by 4 bases, with 15 bases between. Germline assignment: CDR1 LNHDA and CDR2 SQIVND (reference sequence). The CDR3 sequence: CASRGFGAGTEAFF. The CDR3 nucleotides read TGTGCCAGTAGGGGATTCGGGGCGGGCACTGAAGCTTTCTTT.

The rearrangement links TRBV29-1 to TRBJ2-7; possibly TRBD1 for D (6 bases). Germline V gives CDR1 SQVTM, CDR2 ANQGSEA. The V end was cut by 5 bases, the J end by 3 bases, with 14 bases between. The CDR3 loop spans 13 amino acids. CDR3 nucleotide sequence: TGCAGCGTTAACCTCGGACAGTTCTACGAGCAGTACTTC. It specifies CSVNLGQFYEQYF.

The chain combines TRBV15 with TRBJ2-5, with D uncertain. The germline V gene encodes CDR1 LNHNV and CDR2 YYDKDF (reference sequence). The CDR3 spans 15 residues. Trimming pared 1 base from V and 5 bases from J, leaving 14 bases between. CDR3 in amino acids: CATSRGLESQETQYF. The CDR3 DNA is TGTGCCACCAGCAGAGGGCTGGAATCGCAGGAGACCCAGTACTTC.